Below are 22 T cell receptor beta chains sequenced from a single sample in a study of blood T cells in healthy people across ages. Using a J-beta primer mix together with a sample-barcoded 5' primer, a second PCR was run for roughly 6 to 12 cycles. TCRdb re-called the 5' RACE reads with MiXCR, one entry per CDR3 protein. The sample carries over 500,000 distinct CDR3 sequences, over 40% recorded once. Material for sequencing was blood. These receptor sequences come from an elderly woman in good health.

This chain connects TRBV6-6 to TRBJ2-2; D possibly corresponds to TRBD2 (7 bases). There are 17 residues in the CDR3. Trimming cost V 7 bases and J 0 bases, with 18 bases left between them. The V gene's germline CDR1 is MNHNY and CDR2 SVGAGI (reference sequence). The CDR3 region has the DNA TGTGCCAGCAACCAGGGAGGGGGGGTCGCGAACACCGGGGAGCTGTTTTTT. Amino acid sequence: CASNQGGGVANTGELFF.

This clonotype was observed many times. The V gene is TRBV29-1, the J gene TRBJ2-3, with D perhaps TRBD1 (5 bases). Germline values: CDR1 SQVTM, CDR2 ANQGSEA. V gave up 7 bases and J gave up 14 bases, with 19 bases separating them. The CDR3 contains 11 residues. CDR3 nucleotide sequence: TGCAGCGCCAGAATAATGGGGCTAACGTATTTT. Protein: CSARIMGLTYF.

J is TRBJ2-1 and V is TRBV28; 7 bases map to TRBD2. This CDR3 is built from 15 residues. Germline V gene data show CDR1 as MDHEN and CDR2 as SYDVKM. J gave up 9 bases and V 5 bases, and 13 bases lay outside the gene matches. CDR3 sequence reads: CASSPPGGARGEQFF. Here the CDR3 DNA reads TGTGCCAGCAGTCCCCCGGGGGGTGCAAGGGGTGAGCAGTTCTTC.

The chain is built from TRBV28 and TRBJ2-7; maybe TRBD2 (6 bases). This CDR3 is built from 16 residues. The V gene's germline CDR1 is MDHEN and CDR2 SYDVKM. Trimming pared 7 bases from V and 0 bases from J, leaving 19 bases between. CDR3 protein: CASIGAQGDFSYEQYF. As DNA, the CDR3 is TGTGCCAGCATTGGGGCTCAAGGGGACTTCTCCTACGAGCAGTACTTC.

This CDR3 reads CASSGAGGLAYNEQFF. CDR3 DNA sequence: TGTGCCAGCAGTGGCGCAGGGGGACTCGCTTACAATGAGCAGTTCTTC. The rearrangement joins TRBV2 to TRBJ2-1; TRBD1 is a possible D gene (7 bases). Germline V gives CDR1 SNHLY, CDR2 FYNNEI. Trimming stripped 4 bases from V and 4 bases from J, with 17 bases between. The CDR3 loop spans 16 amino acids.

This clonotype was seen a few times. V and J are TRBV10-3 and TRBJ1-6; TRBD1 matches at 11 bases. Germline V lookup: CDR1 ENHRY, CDR2 SYGVKD. This CDR3 has 14 amino acids. V was clipped by 6 bases and J by 10 bases; unmatched bases: 5. The CDR3 is CAIRRTGGESPLHF. In DNA, the CDR3 is TGTGCCATCAGGAGGACAGGGGGCGAGTCACCCCTCCACTTT.

This clonotype was recorded once. A read error may explain this, as a much larger clone is one base away. The chain has TRBV9 and TRBJ2-5; D is perhaps TRBD2 (6 bases). The closer fit of TRBJ2-7 to the DNA end suggests the J call may be wrong. Per the germline V gene, CDR1 is SGDLS and CDR2 is YYNGEE. The CDR3 has 14 residues. CDR3 in DNA: TGTGCCAGCAGCCGAGGTCCTAGCGACTGCGAGCAGTACTTC. Translating it yields CASSRGPSDCEQYF.

This clonotype was counted many times. The chain couples TRBV3-1 to TRBJ2-7; weak D call: TRBD1 (6 bases). Per the germline V gene, CDR1 is LGHDT and CDR2 is YNNKEL (reference sequence). V was cut by 4 bases and J by 3 bases, with 13 bases left in between. The CDR3 runs 14 residues. Here the CDR3 reads CASSPPGVFYEQYF. The CDR3 region has the DNA TGTGCCAGCAGCCCTCCAGGGGTTTTCTACGAGCAGTACTTC.

The chain employs TRBV20-1 and TRBJ1-1, with D hard to call. Trimming cost V 0 bases and J 8 bases, with 10 bases left between them. Germline V gene sequence: CDR1 DFQATT, CDR2 SNEGSKA (reference sequence). This CDR3 spans 12 amino acids. CDR3 sequence: CSARDLTPEAFF. CDR3 nucleotides: TGCAGTGCTAGAGACCTGACACCCGAAGCTTTCTTT.

V gene TRBV9 combines with J gene TRBJ2-1; 10 nucleotides align to TRBD2. The CDR3 is 15 residues long. Germline V gene sequence: CDR1 SGDLS, CDR2 YYNGEE. V was pared by 3 bases and J by 5 bases, with 5 bases of the junction left unmatched. CDR3 region: CASSEKGLANNEQFF. The CDR3 DNA reads as TGTGCCAGCAGCGAAAAGGGACTAGCGAACAATGAGCAGTTCTTC.

This clonotype is a singleton in its sample. The gene calls are TRBV20-1 and TRBJ2-7; D tentatively reads TRBD1 or TRBD2 (6 bases each). From germline, CDR1 is DFQATT and CDR2 SNEGSKA (reference sequence). The CDR3 is made up of 15 amino acids. V lost 0 bases and J lost 5, with 17 bases in between. CDR3 DNA: TGCAGTGCTAGAGATCGGACGGGGGCTTCGGACGAGCAGTACTTC. This encodes CSARDRTGASDEQYF.

This clonotype was observed at least ten times. The V and J genes are TRBV20-1 and TRBJ2-6, with a weak D call TRBD1 (6 bases). The germline gives CDR1 DFQATT, CDR2 SNEGSKA (reference sequence). Trimming cost V 0 bases and J 2 bases, with 20 bases left between them. The CDR3 has 19 residues. The chain's CDR3 is CSAREHRGGMLAGANVLTF. The CDR3 DNA follows: TGCAGTGCTAGAGAGCATAGAGGGGGTATGTTAGCTGGGGCCAACGTCCTGACTTTC.

The V gene is TRBV4-3, the J gene TRBJ2-1; 13 positions agree with TRBD2. The V and J ends lost 1 base and 9 bases, in that order; junction bases with no gene match: 6. Germline V gene data show CDR1 as LGHNA and CDR2 as YSLEER. CDR3 length equals 16 residues. CDR3 region: CASSQGTSGSLGEQFF. The DNA of the CDR3 is TGCGCCAGCAGCCAAGGGACTAGCGGGAGTTTGGGTGAGCAGTTCTTC.

This clonotype was seen a few times. The chain carries TRBV14 and TRBJ2-3; D unresolved. The CDR3 consists of 14 residues. V lost 0 bases, J lost 11 bases, and 15 bases lay in between. Germline V gives CDR1 SGHDN, CDR2 FVKESK. The DNA for the CDR3 is TGTGCCAGCAGCCAAGATCAAGGTTGGATGGGGCAGTATTTT. Translated, it gives CASSQDQGWMGQYF.

This clonotype occurred many times. J is TRBJ2-7 and V is TRBV10-3; D not certain. V lost 2 bases, J lost 10 bases, and 21 bases lay in between. Germline V lookup: CDR1 ENHRY, CDR2 SYGVKD. This CDR3 is built from 15 residues. In nucleotides, the CDR3 is TGTGCCATCAGTGAGAGTGGCAACGGCCCCCGGGCCCAGTACTTC. This sequence encodes CAISESGNGPRAQYF.

This chain connects TRBV20-1 to TRBJ1-6; no reliable D call. Trimming took off 5 bases at V and 10 bases at J, with 18 bases between the two ends. The CDR3 totals 14 residues. Looked up from germline, CDR1 is DFQATT and CDR2 is SNEGSKA (reference sequence). CDR3 DNA: TGCAGTGCTCCCAACTTTGGGGAAGGGTCACCCCTCCACTTT. It specifies CSAPNFGEGSPLHF.

This clonotype showed up just once. This chain connects TRBV6-2 or TRBV6-3 to TRBJ2-1, with 7 positions matching TRBD1. This CDR3 is 14 amino acids long. The V gene's germline CDR1 is MNHEY and CDR2 SVGEGT. V shed 6 bases and J 4 bases; nucleotides not matched to a gene: 6. The chain's CDR3 is CASSHRGPYNEQFF. The DNA of the CDR3 is TGTGCCAGCAGCCACAGGGGACCGTACAATGAGCAGTTCTTC.

This sequence joins TRBV7-2 and TRBJ1-3, with TRBD1 matching over 7 bases. Germline loops: CDR1 SGHTA, CDR2 FQGNSA. V dropped 2 bases and J dropped 9; count of bases not matched to a gene: 10. The CDR3 length is 15 residues. In DNA form, the CDR3 reads TGTGCCAGCAGCTTAATACAGGGGCCCATAACCACCATATATTTT. It translates to CASSLIQGPITTIYF.

This clonotype appeared a single time. The rearrangement links TRBV5-6 to TRBJ2-2; TRBD2 aligns across 7 bases. The CDR3 extends over 17 amino acids. Losses at the gene ends were 0 bases for V and 4 bases for J; bases not matched to a gene: 9. Germline V gene sequence: CDR1 SGHDT, CDR2 YYEEEE. In DNA form, the CDR3 reads TGTGCCAGCAGCTTGGGCTTGGGGGACTACGCCACCGGGGAGCTGTTTTTT. Its translation: CASSLGLGDYATGELFF.

About this clonotype: A read error may explain this, as a much larger clone is one base away. The V and J genes are TRBV3-1 and TRBJ2-7; 9 bases fit TRBD2. In germline, CDR1 is LGHDT, CDR2 YNNKEL (reference sequence). This CDR3 spans 16 amino acids. The CDR3 DNA follows: TGTGCCAGCAGCCAAGATAGTAGCGGGAGCTCCTACGGGCAGTACTTC. Residues: CASSQDSSGSSYGQYF.

This clonotype was counted between two and nine times. The chain is built from TRBV7-2 and TRBJ2-4; the D call may be TRBD1 or TRBD2 (5 bases each). The CDR3 runs 13 residues. The V end was cut by 5 bases, the J end by 5 bases, with 10 bases between. Germline CDR1 and CDR2: SGHTA and FQGNSA. Here the CDR3 reads CASSKGRENIQYF. In DNA form, the CDR3 reads TGTGCCAGCAGCAAGGGACGCGAAAACATTCAGTACTTC.

This clonotype was observed a few times. V and J are TRBV7-2 and TRBJ2-1; 9 nucleotides line up with TRBD1. The CDR3 is made up of 16 amino acids. V shed 7 bases and J 6 bases; nucleotides not matched to a gene: 13. In germline, CDR1 is SGHTA, CDR2 FQGNSA. The CDR3 bases are TGTGCCAGCATTCAAGATCGGGGACAGGGAGGCAATGAGCAGTTCTTC. It is translated as CASIQDRGQGGNEQFF.